This TCR beta chain was profiled in a study of T cell repertoires in cytomegalovirus infection. Looking at the study overall: Public TCR beta signatures indicated both CMV infection and matching HLA type.

TCRdb re-derived calls from the reads in MiXCR, one entry per CDR3 protein. The profile shows a few hundred thousand distinct CDR3 sequences, roughly 15% of them singletons. The TCR originated in a human donor in good health (CMV status not recorded). Some clones in this sample may be carry-over from other donors' samples. Sequenced: PBMCs.

This chain's CDR3 is CASSLAPDTGTF. The DNA of the CDR3 is TGTGCCAGCAGCTTAGCCCCGGACACCGGGACCTTC. The chain is built from TRBV7-9 and TRBJ1-2, with a weak D call TRBD1 (5 bases). Germline-derived CDR1 and CDR2 are SEHNR and FQNEAQ (reference sequence). The length of the CDR3 is 12 residues. V lost 0 bases and J lost 14, with 13 bases in between.